This T cell receptor (beta chain) was recovered during a study of T-cell reconstitution after alpha-beta-depleted transplantation in children. V lost 9 bases, J lost 4 bases, and 6 bases stayed unmatched. The CDR3 sequence is 13 residues long. Germline loops: CDR1 LNHDA, CDR2 SQIVND (reference sequence). A library of TCRbeta sequences, prepared with unique molecular identifiers, was generated. From the PCR reads, TCRdb called clonotypes with MiXCR, one entry per CDR3 protein. Here the sample spans roughly 500,000 distinct CDR3 sequences, roughly a tenth being singletons. In its sample, this clonotype was seen many times.

This TCR came from a child aged 2 to 15 with inherited bone marrow failure, due to receive a stem cell transplant. The chain couples TRBV19 to TRBJ1-3, with 7 bases aligning to TRBD1. The sample here was PBMCs, taken before TCRalphabeta/CD19-depleted stem cell transplant. Here the CDR3 DNA reads TGTGCCAGCGGGACAGAAGAAGGAAACACCATATATTTT. It codes for CASGTEEGNTIYF.